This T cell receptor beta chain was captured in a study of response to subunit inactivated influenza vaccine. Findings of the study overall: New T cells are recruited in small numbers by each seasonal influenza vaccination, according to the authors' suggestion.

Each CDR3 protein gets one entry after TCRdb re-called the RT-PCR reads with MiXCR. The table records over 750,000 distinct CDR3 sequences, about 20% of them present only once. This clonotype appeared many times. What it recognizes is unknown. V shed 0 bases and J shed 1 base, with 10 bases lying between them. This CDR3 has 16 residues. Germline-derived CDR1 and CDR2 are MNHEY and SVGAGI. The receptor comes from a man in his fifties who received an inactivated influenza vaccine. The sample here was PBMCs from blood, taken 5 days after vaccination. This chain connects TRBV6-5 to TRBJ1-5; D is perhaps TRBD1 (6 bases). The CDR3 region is CASSYSEGGSNQPQHF. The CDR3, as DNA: TGTGCCAGCAGTTACTCGGAGGGGGGGAGCAATCAGCCCCAGCATTTT.